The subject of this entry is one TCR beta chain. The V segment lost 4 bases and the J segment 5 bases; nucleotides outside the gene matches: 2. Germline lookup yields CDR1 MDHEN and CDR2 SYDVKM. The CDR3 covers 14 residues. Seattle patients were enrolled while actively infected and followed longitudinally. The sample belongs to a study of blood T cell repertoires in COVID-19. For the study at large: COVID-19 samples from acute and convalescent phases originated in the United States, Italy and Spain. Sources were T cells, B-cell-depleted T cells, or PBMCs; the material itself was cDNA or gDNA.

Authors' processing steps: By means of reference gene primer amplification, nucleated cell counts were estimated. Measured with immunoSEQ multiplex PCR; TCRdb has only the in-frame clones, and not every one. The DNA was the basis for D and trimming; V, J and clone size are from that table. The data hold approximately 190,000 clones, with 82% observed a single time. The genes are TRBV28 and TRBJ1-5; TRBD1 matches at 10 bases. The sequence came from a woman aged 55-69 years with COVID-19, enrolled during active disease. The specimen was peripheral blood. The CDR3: CASSSGQGHQPQHF. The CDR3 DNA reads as TGTGCCAGCAGTTCGGGACAGGGGCATCAGCCCCAGCATTTT.